The rows below give T cell receptor beta chains drawn from one sample of a study of blood T cell repertoires in COVID-19. Method: immunoSEQ multiplex PCR; TCRdb's copy keeps in-frame clones and lacks some. The sample holds under 450,000 clones, about 88% seen once. The material sequenced was peripheral blood. The receptor set was obtained from a woman in her thirties or forties with COVID-19, enrolled during active disease. Each CDR3 is given with its conserved first and last residue. Fields, in order: D gene, V gene, J gene, clone size, CDR3 protein, CDR3 DNA. D genes are given only for firm matches. Some rows mark clone size as missing; the rest say once, few, many or name a class of expanded clone.

NA	TRBV5-5	TRBJ2-3	NA	CASSLQSGRDTQYF	TGTGCCAGCAGCTTGCAGTCGGGTAGAGATACGCAGTATTTT
TRBD2	TRBV19	TRBJ2-1	NA	CASTGSGRSHEQFF	TGTGCCAGTACAGGTAGCGGGAGGTCTCATGAGCAGTTCTTC
NA	TRBV2	TRBJ1-1	NA	CASREIMNTEAFF	TGTGCCAGCAGGGAGATCATGAACACTGAAGCTTTCTTT
TRBD1	TRBV11-1	TRBJ1-2	NA	CASSFSGTGYGYTF	TGTGCCAGCAGCTTCTCCGGGACAGGCTATGGCTACACCTTC
TRBD1	TRBV11-3	TRBJ1-1	NA	CASSPGVGTANTEAFF	TGTGCCAGCAGCCCAGGAGTGGGGACAGCGAACACTGAAGCTTTCTTT
NA	TRBV12-5	TRBJ1-1	NA	CASGYTQNTEAFF	TGTGCTAGTGGTTATACACAGAACACTGAAGCTTTCTTT
TRBD1	TRBV28	TRBJ1-2	NA	CASSPRQGRGYGYTF	TGTGCCAGCAGTCCACGACAGGGCAGGGGGTATGGCTACACCTTC
TRBD2	TRBV2	TRBJ2-5	NA	CASSEGTRGGTQYF	TGTGCCAGCAGTGAAGGGACTAGGGGAGGGACCCAGTACTTC
TRBD1	TRBV28	TRBJ1-1	NA	CASSLGDRVEAFF	TGTGCCAGCAGTTTGGGGGACAGGGTTGAAGCTTTCTTT
NA	TRBV4-2	TRBJ2-7	NA	CASSQGEDSYEQYF	TGTGCCAGCAGCCAAGGTGAGGACTCCTACGAGCAGTACTTC
NA	TRBV24-1	TRBJ2-2	NA	CATSDSGTRGHTGELFF	TGTGCCACCAGTGATTCCGGGACAAGGGGCCACACCGGGGAGCTGTTTTTT
TRBD1	TRBV15	TRBJ2-5	NA	CATSRSFPRTGEETQYF	TGTGCCACCAGCAGATCCTTCCCTCGGACAGGGGAAGAGACCCAGTACTTC
NA	TRBV19	TRBJ1-2	once	CAIHGNALGSSYGYTF	TGTGCCATTCATGGAAACGCCTTAGGGAGTTCCTATGGCTACACCTTC
TRBD1	TRBV3-1/TRBV3-2	TRBJ1-6	once	CASSQRGTGPSSYNSPLHF	TGTGCCAGCAGCCAAAGAGGGACAGGCCCTAGCTCCTATAATTCACCCCTCCACTTT
TRBD1	TRBV6-5	TRBJ1-2	NA	CASSSTDRANYGYTF	TGTGCCAGCAGTTCAACGGACAGGGCAAACTATGGCTACACCTTC
TRBD1	TRBV28	TRBJ1-2	NA	CASSSPLGQNYGYTF	TGTGCCAGCAGCTCTCCCCTGGGACAGAACTATGGCTACACCTTC
TRBD1	TRBV6-5	TRBJ1-5	few	CASRDRGSNQPQHF	TGTGCCAGCAGGGACAGGGGCAGCAATCAGCCCCAGCATTTT
NA	TRBV30	TRBJ1-1	NA	CAWASRQASEAFF	TGTGCCTGGGCCAGTCGACAGGCTAGTGAAGCTTTCTTT
NA	TRBV28	TRBJ1-3	NA	CASSFPVGNTIYF	TGTGCCAGCAGTTTTCCCGTAGGAAACACCATATATTTT